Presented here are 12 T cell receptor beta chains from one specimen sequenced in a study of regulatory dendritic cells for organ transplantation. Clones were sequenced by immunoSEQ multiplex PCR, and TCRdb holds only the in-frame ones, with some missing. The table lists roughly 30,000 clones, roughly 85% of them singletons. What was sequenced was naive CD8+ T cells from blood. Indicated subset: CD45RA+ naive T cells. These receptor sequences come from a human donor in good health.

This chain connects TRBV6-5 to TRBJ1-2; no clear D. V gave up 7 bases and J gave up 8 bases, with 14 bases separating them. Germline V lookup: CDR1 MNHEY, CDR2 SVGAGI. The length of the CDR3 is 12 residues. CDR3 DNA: TGTGCCAGCACGGATGGCGACAAAGGCTACACCTTC. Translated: CASTDGDKGYTF.

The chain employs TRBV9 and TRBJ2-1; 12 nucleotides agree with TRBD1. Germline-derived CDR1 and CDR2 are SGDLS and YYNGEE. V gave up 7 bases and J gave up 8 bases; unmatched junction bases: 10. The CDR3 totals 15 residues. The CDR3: CASGAPGQGADEQFF. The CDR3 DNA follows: TGTGCCAGCGGGGCCCCGGGACAGGGGGCGGATGAGCAGTTCTTC.

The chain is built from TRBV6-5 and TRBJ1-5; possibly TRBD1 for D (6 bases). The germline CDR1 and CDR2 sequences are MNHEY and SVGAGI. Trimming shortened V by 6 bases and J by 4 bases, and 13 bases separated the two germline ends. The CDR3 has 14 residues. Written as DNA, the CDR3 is TGTGCCAGCAGCACTACAGGGCTTAATCAGCCCCAGCATTTT. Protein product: CASSTTGLNQPQHF.

The CDR3 bases are TGTGCCAGCAGCTTAGAGAGCCCGGGACAGCCAGAGCAGTTCTTC. As protein: CASSLESPGQPEQFF. The V call is TRBV11-2, the J call TRBJ2-1; 7 bases match TRBD1. J was trimmed by 10 bases and V by 0 bases; bases with no gene match: 9. The CDR3 runs to 15 residues. Looked up from germline, CDR1 is SGHAT and CDR2 is FQNNGV.

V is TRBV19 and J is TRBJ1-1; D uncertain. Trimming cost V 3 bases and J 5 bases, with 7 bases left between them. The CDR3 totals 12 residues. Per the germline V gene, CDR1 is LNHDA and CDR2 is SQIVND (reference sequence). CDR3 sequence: CASSIRGTEAFF. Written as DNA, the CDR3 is TGTGCCAGTAGTATCCGGGGTACTGAAGCTTTCTTT. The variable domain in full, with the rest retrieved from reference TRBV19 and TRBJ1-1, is DGGITQSPKYLFRKEGQNVTLSCEQNLNHDAMYWYRQDPGQGLRLIYYSQIVNDFQKGDIAEGYSVSREKKESFPLTVTSAQKNPTAFYLCASSIRGTEAFFGQGTRLTVV.

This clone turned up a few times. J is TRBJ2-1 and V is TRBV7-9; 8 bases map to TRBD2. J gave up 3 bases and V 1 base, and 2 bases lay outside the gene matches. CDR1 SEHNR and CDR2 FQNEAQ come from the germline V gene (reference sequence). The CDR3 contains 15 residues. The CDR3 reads CASSLGSGGYNEQFF. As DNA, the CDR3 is TGTGCCAGCAGCTTAGGGAGCGGGGGCTACAATGAGCAGTTCTTC.

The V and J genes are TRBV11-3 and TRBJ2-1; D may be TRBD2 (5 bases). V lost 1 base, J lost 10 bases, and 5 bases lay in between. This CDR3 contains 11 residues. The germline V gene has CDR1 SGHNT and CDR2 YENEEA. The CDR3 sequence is CASSLGGEQFF. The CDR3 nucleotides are TGTGCCAGCAGCTTAGGAGGGGAGCAGTTCTTC.

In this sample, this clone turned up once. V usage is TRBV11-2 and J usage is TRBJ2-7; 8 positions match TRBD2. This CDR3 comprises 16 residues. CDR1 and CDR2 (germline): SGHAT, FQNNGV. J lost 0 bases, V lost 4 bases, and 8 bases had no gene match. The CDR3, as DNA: TGTGCCAGCAGCTGGATACTAGCGGCTAGCTCCTACGAGCAGTACTTC. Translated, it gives CASSWILAASSYEQYF.

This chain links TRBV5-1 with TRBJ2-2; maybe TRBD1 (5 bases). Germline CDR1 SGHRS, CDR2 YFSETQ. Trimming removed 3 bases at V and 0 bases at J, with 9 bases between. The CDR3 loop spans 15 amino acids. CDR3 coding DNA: TGCGCCAGCAGCTCGGACATAACGAACACCGGGGAGCTGTTTTTT. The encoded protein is CASSSDITNTGELFF.

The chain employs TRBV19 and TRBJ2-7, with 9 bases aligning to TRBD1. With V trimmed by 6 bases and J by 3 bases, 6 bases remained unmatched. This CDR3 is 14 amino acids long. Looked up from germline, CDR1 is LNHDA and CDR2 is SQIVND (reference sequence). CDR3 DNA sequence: TGTGCCAGTAGCGTCTCGGGACAGGGCTACGAGCAGTACTTC. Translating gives CASSVSGQGYEQYF.

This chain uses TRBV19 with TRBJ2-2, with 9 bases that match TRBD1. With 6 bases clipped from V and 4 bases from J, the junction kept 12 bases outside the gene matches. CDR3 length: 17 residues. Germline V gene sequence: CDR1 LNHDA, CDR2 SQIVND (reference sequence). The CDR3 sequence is CASSRPGTGFGTGELFF. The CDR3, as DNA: TGTGCCAGTAGCCGTCCCGGGACAGGGTTCGGCACCGGGGAGCTGTTTTTT.

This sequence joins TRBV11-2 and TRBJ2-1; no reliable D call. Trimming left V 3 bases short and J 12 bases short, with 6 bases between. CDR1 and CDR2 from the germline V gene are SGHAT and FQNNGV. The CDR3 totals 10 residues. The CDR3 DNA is TGTGCCAGCAGCTTCACAGTGCAGTTCTTC. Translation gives CASSFTVQFF.